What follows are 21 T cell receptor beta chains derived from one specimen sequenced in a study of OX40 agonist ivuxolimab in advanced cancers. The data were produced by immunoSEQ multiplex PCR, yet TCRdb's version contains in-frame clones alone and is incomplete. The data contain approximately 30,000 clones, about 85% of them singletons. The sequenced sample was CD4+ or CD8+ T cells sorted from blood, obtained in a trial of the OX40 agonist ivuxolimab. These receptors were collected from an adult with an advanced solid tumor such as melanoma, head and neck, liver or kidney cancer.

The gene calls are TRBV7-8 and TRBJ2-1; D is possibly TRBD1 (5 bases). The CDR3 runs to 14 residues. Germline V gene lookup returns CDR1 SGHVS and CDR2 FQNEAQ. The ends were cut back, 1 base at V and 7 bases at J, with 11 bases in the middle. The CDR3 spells CASSLVAAGNEQFF. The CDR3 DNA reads TGTGCCAGCAGCTTAGTCGCCGCAGGGAATGAGCAGTTCTTC.

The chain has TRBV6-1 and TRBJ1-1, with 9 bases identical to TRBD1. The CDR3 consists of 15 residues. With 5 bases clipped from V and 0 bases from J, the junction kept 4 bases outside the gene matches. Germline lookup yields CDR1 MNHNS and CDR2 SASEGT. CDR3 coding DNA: TGTGCCAGCAGTCAACAGGGGGCGTTGAACACTGAAGCTTTCTTT. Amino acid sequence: CASSQQGALNTEAFF.

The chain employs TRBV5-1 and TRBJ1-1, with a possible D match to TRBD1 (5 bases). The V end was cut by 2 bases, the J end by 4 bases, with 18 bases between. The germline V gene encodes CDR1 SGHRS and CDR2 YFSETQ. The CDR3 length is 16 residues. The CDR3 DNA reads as TGCGCCAGCAGCTTCCATGGGGCGGGGTTAGGCACTGAAGCTTTCTTT. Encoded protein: CASSFHGAGLGTEAFF.

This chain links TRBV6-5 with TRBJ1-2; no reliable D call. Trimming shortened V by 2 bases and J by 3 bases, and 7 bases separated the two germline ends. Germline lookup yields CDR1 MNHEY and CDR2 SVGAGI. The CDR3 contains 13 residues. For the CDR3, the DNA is TGTGCCAGCAGTTACGTGGGTGACTATGGCTACACCTTC. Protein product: CASSYVGDYGYTF.

CDR3 nucleotides: TGTGCCAGCAGTTTATCGAGGGGGTTGAACTATGGCTACACCTTC. Translation gives CASSLSRGLNYGYTF. V is TRBV27 and J is TRBJ1-2; maybe TRBD1 (6 bases). Deletions cut 0 bases from V and 2 bases from J, with 10 bases between. This CDR3 contains 15 residues. Germline assignment: CDR1 MNHEY and CDR2 SMNVEV (reference sequence).

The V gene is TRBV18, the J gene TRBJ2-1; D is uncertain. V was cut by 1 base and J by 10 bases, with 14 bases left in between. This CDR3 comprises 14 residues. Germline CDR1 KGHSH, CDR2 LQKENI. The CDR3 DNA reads TGTGCCAGCTCACCACGATCAGGTTCATTCGAGCAGTTCTTC. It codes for CASSPRSGSFEQFF.

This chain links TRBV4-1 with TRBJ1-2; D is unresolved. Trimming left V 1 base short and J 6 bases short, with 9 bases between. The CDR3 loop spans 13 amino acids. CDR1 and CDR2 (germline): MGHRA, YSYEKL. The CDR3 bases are TGCGCCAGCAGCCAAGCTTCGGGGAATGGCTACACCTTC. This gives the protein CASSQASGNGYTF.

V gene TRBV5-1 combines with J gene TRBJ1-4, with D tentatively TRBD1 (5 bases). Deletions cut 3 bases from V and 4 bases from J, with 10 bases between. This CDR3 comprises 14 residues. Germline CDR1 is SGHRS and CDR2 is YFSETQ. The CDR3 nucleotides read TGCGCCAGCAGCTGGGGGAGTCATAATGAAAAACTGTTTTTT. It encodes CASSWGSHNEKLFF. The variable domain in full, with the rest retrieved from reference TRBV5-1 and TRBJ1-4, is KAGVTQTPRYLIKTRGQQVTLSCSPISGHRSVSWYQQTPGQGLQFLFEYFSETQRNKGNFPGRFSGRQFSNSRSEMNVSTLELGDSALYLCASSWGSHNEKLFFGSGTQLSVL.

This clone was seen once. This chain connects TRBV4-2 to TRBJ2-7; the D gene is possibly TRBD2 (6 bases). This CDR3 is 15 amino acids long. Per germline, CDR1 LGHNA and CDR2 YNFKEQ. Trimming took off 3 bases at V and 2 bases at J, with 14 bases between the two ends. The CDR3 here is CASSQMTRGTYEQYF. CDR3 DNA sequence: TGTGCCAGCAGCCAGATGACTAGAGGGACCTACGAGCAGTACTTC.

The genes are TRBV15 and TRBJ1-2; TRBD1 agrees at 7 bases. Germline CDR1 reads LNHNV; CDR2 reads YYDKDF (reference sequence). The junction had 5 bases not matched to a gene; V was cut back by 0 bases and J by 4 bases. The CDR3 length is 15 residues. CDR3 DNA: TGTGCCACCAGCAGAGATTCGACAGGGATCTATGGCTACACCTTC. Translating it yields CATSRDSTGIYGYTF.

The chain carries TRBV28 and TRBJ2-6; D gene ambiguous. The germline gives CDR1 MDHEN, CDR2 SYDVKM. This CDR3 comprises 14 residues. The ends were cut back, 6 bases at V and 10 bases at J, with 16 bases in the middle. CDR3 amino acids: CASRNLSGRNVLTF. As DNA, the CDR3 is TGTGCCAGCAGAAACCTATCAGGTCGGAACGTCCTGACTTTC.

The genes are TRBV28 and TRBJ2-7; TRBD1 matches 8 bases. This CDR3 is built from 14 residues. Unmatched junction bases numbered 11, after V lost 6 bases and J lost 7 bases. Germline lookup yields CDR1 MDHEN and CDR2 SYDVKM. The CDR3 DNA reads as TGTGCCAGCAGCCTACGACAGGGGACGGGAGAGCAGTACTTC. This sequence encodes CASSLRQGTGEQYF.

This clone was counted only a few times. CDR3 region: CARPGQGSNEQYF. The CDR3 nucleotides read TGTGCAAGACCGGGACAGGGTAGCAACGAGCAGTACTTC. This chain uses TRBV9 with TRBJ2-7, with 9 nucleotides matching TRBD1. The CDR3 has 13 amino acids. Germline V gene sequence: CDR1 SGDLS, CDR2 YYNGEE.

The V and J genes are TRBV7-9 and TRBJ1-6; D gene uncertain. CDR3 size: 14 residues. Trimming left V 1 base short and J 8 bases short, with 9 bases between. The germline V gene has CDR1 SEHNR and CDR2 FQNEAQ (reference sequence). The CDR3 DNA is TGTGCCAGCAGCTTAGGGCAAGGATATTCACCCCTCCACTTT. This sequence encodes CASSLGQGYSPLHF. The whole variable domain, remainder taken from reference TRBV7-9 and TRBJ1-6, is DTGVSQNPRHKITKRGQNVTFRCDPISEHNRLYWYRQTLGQGPEFLTYFQNEAQLEKSRLLSDRFSAERPKGSFSTLEIQRTEQGDSAMYLCASSLGQGYSPLHFGNGTRLTVT.

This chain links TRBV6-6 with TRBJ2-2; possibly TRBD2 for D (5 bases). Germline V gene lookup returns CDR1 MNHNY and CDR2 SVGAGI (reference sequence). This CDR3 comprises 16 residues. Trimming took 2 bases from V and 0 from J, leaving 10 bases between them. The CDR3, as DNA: TGTGCCAGCAGTTACGAGGGAAATCCGAACACCGGGGAGCTGTTTTTT. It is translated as CASSYEGNPNTGELFF.

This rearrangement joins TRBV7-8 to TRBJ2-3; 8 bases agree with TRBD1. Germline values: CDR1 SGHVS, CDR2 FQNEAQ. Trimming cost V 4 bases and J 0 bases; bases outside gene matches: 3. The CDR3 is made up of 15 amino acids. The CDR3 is CASSSTGGSTDTQYF. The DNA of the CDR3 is TGTGCCAGCAGCTCTACAGGGGGAAGCACAGATACGCAGTATTTT.

The CDR3 coding sequence is TGTGCCAGCAGCCCCCATGTGGGGGTCGAGCAGTACTTC. This translates into CASSPHVGVEQYF. V is TRBV14 and J is TRBJ2-7; D possibly uses TRBD1 or TRBD2 (5 bases each). Deletions cut 4 bases from V and 6 bases from J, with 13 bases between. Germline lookup yields CDR1 SGHDN and CDR2 FVKESK. The CDR3 runs to 13 residues.

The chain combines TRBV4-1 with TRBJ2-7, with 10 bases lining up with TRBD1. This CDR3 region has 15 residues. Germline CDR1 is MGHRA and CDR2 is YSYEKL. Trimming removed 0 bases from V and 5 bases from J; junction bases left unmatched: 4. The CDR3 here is CASSQEDRGADEQYF. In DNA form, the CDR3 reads TGCGCCAGCAGCCAAGAGGACAGGGGGGCGGACGAGCAGTACTTC.

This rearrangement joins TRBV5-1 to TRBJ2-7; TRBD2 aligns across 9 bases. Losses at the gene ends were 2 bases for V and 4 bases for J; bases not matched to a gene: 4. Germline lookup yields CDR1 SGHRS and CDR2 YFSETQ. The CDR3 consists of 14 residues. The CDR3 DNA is TGCGCCAGCAGCTTAGGTAGCGGGAGTTACGAGCAGTACTTC. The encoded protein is CASSLGSGSYEQYF.

The CDR3 loop reads CASSGGLTENLYEQYF. The CDR3 DNA follows: TGTGCCAGTAGTGGTGGGTTGACAGAGAACCTCTACGAGCAGTACTTC. The chain is built from TRBV19 and TRBJ2-7, with TRBD1 as a possible D gene (5 bases). Germline V gene data show CDR1 as LNHDA and CDR2 as SQIVND (reference sequence). The CDR3 length is 16 residues. V shed 5 bases and J shed 3 bases, with 20 bases lying between them.

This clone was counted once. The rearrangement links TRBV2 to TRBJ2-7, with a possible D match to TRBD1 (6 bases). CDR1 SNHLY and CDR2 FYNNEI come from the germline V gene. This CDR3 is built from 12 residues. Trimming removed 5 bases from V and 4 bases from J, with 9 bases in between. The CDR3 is CASSQGHYEQYF. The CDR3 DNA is TGTGCCAGCAGTCAGGGGCATTACGAGCAGTACTTC.